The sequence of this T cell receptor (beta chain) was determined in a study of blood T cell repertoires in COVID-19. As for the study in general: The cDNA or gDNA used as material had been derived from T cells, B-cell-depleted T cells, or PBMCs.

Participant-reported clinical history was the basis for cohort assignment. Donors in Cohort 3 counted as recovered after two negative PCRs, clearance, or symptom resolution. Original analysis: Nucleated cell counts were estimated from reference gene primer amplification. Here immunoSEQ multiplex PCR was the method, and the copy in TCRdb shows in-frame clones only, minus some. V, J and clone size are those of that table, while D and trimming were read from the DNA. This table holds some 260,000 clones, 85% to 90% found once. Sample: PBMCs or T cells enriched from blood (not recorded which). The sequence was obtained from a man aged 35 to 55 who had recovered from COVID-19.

This CDR3 is CAISTGGVVYGYTF. The CDR3 DNA sequence: TGTGCCATCTCGACAGGGGGAGTAGTCTATGGCTACACCTTC. The chain joins TRBV10-3 to TRBJ1-2; TRBD1 matches 9 bases. CDR3 length: 14 amino acids. Germline assignment: CDR1 ENHRY and CDR2 SYGVKD. V shed 8 bases, J shed 4 bases, and the junction held 8 bases outside the gene matches.